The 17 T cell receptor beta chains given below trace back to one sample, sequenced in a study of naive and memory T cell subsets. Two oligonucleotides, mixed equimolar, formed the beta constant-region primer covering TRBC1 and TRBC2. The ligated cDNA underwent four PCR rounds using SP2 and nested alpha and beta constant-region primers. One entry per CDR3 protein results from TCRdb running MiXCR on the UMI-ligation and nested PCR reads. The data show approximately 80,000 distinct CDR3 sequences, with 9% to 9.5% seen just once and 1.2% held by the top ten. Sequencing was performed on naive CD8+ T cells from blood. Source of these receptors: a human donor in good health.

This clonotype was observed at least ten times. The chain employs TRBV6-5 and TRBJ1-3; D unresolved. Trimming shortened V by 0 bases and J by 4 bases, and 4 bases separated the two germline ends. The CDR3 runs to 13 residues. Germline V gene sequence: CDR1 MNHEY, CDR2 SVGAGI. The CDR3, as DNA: TGTGCCAGCAGTTACTCGGAAGGAAACACCATATATTTT. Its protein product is CASSYSEGNTIYF.

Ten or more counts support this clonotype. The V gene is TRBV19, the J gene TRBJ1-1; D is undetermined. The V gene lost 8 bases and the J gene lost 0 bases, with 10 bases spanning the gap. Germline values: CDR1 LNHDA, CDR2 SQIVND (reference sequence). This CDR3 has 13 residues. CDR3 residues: CASGKSVNTEAFF. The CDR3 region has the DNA TGTGCCAGTGGCAAGAGCGTGAACACTGAAGCTTTCTTT. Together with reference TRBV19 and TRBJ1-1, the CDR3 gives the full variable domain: DGGITQSPKYLFRKEGQNVTLSCEQNLNHDAMYWYRQDPGQGLRLIYYSQIVNDFQKGDIAEGYSVSREKKESFPLTVTSAQKNPTAFYLCASGKSVNTEAFFGQGTRLTVV.

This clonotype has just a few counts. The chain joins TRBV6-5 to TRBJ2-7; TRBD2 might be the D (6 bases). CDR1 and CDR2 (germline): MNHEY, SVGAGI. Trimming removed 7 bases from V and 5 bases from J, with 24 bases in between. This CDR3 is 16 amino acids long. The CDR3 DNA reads TGTGCCAGCACCGAAAGCATGGGTAGCGGACCCCACGAGCAGTACTTC. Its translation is CASTESMGSGPHEQYF.

In DNA, the CDR3 is TGCGCCAGCAGTGACATGTATCGGGGAGAGACCCAGTACTTC. Residues: CASSDMYRGETQYF. The chain recombines TRBV10-2 with TRBJ2-5; TRBD2 is a possible D gene (5 bases). V was clipped by 3 bases and J by 4 bases, with 12 bases between them. This CDR3 spans 14 amino acids. CDR1 and CDR2 from the germline V gene are WSHSY and SAAADI.

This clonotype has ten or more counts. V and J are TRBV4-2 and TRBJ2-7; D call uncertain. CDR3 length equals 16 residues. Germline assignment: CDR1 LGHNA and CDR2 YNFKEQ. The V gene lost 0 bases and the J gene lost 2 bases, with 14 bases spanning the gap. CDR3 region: CASSQDGYADTYEQYF. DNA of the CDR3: TGTGCCAGCAGCCAAGATGGATATGCTGACACCTACGAGCAGTACTTC.

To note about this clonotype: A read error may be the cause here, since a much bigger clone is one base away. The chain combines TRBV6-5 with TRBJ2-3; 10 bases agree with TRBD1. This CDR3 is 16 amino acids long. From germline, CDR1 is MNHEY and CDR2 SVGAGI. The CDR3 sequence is CAGSSWDRGSPDTQYF. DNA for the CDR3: TGTGCCGGCAGCTCCTGGGACAGGGGATCCCCAGATACGCAGTATTTT.

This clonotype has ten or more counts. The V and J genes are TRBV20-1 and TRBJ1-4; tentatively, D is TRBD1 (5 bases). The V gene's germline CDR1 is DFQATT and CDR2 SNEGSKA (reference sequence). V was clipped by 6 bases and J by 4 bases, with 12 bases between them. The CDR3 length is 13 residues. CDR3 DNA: TGCAGTGCAGAACCACAGGATAATGAAAAACTGTTTTTT. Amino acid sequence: CSAEPQDNEKLFF.

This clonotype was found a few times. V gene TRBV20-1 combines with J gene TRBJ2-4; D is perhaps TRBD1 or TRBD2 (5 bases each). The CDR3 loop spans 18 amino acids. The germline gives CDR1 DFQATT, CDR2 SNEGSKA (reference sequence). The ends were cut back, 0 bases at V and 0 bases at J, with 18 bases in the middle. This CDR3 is CSARERDRQALAKNIQYF. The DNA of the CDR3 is TGCAGTGCTAGAGAACGGGACCGTCAAGCCTTAGCCAAAAACATTCAGTACTTC.

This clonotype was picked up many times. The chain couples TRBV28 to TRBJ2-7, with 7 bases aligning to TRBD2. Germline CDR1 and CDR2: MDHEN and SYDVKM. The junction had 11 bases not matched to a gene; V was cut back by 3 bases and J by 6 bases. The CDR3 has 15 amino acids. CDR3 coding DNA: TGTGCCAGCAGTTTCGTCGTTGGGGGGGTGGGCGAGCAGTACTTC. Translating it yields CASSFVVGGVGEQYF.

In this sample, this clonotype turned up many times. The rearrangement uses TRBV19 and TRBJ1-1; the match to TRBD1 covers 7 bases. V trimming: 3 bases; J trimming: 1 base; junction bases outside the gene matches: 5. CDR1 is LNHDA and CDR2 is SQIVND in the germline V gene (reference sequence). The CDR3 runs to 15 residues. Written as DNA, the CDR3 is TGTGCCAGTAGTATCGAGGGACAGAAGAACACTGAAGCTTTCTTT. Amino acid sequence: CASSIEGQKNTEAFF. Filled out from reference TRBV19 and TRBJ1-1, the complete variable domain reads DGGITQSPKYLFRKEGQNVTLSCEQNLNHDAMYWYRQDPGQGLRLIYYSQIVNDFQKGDIAEGYSVSREKKESFPLTVTSAQKNPTAFYLCASSIEGQKNTEAFFGQGTRLTVV.

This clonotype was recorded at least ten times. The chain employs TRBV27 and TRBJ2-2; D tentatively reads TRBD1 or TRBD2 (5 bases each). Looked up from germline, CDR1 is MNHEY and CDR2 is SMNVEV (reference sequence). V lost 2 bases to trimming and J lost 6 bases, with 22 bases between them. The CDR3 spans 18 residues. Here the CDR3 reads CASSLVPSRDVRAGELFF. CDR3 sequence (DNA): TGTGCCAGCAGTTTAGTTCCCTCCCGGGACGTTCGCGCCGGGGAGCTGTTTTTT.

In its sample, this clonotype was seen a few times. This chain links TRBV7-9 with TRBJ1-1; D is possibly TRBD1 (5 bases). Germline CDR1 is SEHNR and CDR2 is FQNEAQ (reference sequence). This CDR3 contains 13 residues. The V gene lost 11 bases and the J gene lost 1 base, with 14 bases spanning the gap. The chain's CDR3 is CALGGPGNTEAFF. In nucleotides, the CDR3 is TGTGCCTTGGGGGGTCCAGGGAACACTGAAGCTTTCTTT.

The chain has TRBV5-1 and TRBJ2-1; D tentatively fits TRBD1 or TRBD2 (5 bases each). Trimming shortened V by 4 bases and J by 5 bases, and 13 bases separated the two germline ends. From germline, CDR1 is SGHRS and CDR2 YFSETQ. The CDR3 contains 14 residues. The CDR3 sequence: CASSGGGSNNEQFF. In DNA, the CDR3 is TGCGCCAGCAGCGGGGGTGGGAGTAACAATGAGCAGTTCTTC. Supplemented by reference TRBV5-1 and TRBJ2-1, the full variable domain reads KAGVTQTPRYLIKTRGQQVTLSCSPISGHRSVSWYQQTPGQGLQFLFEYFSETQRNKGNFPGRFSGRQFSNSRSEMNVSTLELGDSALYLCASSGGGSNNEQFFGPGTRLTVL.

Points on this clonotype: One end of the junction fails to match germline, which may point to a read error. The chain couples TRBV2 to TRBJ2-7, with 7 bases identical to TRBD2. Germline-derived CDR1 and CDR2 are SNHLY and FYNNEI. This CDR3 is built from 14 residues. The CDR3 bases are TGTGCCAGCCCCGGGGGGACTACCTCCGACGAGCAGTACTTC. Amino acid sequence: CASPGGTTSDEQYF.

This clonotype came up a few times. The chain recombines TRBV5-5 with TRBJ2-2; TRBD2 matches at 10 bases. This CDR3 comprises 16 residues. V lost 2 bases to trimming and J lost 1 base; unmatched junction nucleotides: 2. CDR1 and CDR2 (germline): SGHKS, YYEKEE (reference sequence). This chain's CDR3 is CASSLTSGKNTGELFF. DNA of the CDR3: TGTGCCAGCAGCTTAACTAGCGGGAAGAACACCGGGGAGCTGTTTTTT.

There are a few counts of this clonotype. This CDR3 is CASSEPSSGEQFF. CDR3 in DNA: TGTGCCAGCAGTGAGCCTAGCAGCGGTGAGCAGTTCTTC. The rearrangement links TRBV2 to TRBJ2-1; a weak D match, TRBD2 (5 bases). Trimming took 3 bases from V and 9 from J, leaving 12 bases between them. Germline CDR1 and CDR2: SNHLY and FYNNEI. CDR3 size: 13 residues.

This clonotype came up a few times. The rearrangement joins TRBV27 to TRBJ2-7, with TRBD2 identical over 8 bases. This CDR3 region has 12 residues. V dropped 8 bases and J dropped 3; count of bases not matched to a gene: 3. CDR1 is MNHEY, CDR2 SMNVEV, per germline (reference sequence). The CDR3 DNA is TGTGCCAGCTCGGGGGGGGTCTACGAGCAGTACTTC. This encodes CASSGGVYEQYF.